The present TCR beta chain was sequenced within a study of blood T cell repertoires in COVID-19. Study-level information: PBMCs, B-cell-depleted T cells, or T cells were the source of the cDNA or gDNA that made up the material.

Clones were read by immunoSEQ multiplex PCR, and TCRdb kept only the in-frame ones, dropping some. Among roughly 200,000 clones, 85% were seen once, and the ten largest hold roughly a sixth. CDR1 SGHTA and CDR2 FQGNSA come from the germline V gene. V lost 7 bases to trimming and J lost 4 bases; unmatched junction nucleotides: 11. This CDR3 spans 16 amino acids. The sample comprised PBMCs or T cells enriched from blood (not recorded which). The sequence derives from a man aged 40-50 years who had recovered from COVID-19. The rearrangement joins TRBV7-2 to TRBJ1-2; 11 bases map to TRBD1. This chain's CDR3 is CASIFRPGTGGYGYTF. The CDR3 DNA is TGTGCCAGCATCTTTCGACCCGGGACAGGGGGCTATGGCTACACCTTC. Looking up the rest from reference TRBV7-2 and TRBJ1-2 gives the full variable domain: GAGVSQSPSNKVTEKGKDVELRCDPISGHTALYWYRQSLGQGLEFLIYFQGNSAPDKSGLPSDRFSAERTGGSVSTLTIQRTQQEDSAVYLCASIFRPGTGGYGYTFGSGTRLTVV.